What follows are 6 T cell receptor beta chains derived from one specimen sequenced in a study of blood T cell repertoires in COVID-19. Assay: immunoSEQ multiplex PCR; the TCRdb copy retains only in-frame clones and omits some. The data show around 200,000 clones, with approximately 84% seen just once and approximately 3% held by the top ten. The sequenced material came from PBMCs or T cells enriched from blood (not recorded which). The receptors originated from a woman in her thirties who had recovered from COVID-19.

The V and J genes are TRBV2 and TRBJ2-1, with 16 nucleotides matching TRBD2. The junction had 8 bases not matched to a gene; V was cut back by 6 bases and J by 9 bases. This CDR3 comprises 16 residues. From germline, CDR1 is SNHLY and CDR2 FYNNEI. The CDR3 sequence is CASSGGLAGGYGEQFF. In DNA form, the CDR3 reads TGTGCCAGCAGCGGGGGACTAGCGGGAGGGTACGGTGAGCAGTTCTTC.

This chain uses TRBV19 with TRBJ2-2; perhaps TRBD1 as D (6 bases). The ends were cut back, 7 bases at V and 1 base at J, with 16 bases in the middle. The CDR3 length is 16 residues. The germline gives CDR1 LNHDA, CDR2 SQIVND (reference sequence). CDR3 protein: CASIDRRGGNTGELFF. The CDR3 DNA is TGTGCCAGTATTGATCGGAGAGGGGGGAACACCGGGGAGCTGTTTTTT.

V is TRBV27 and J is TRBJ1-1, with a tentative D call TRBD1 (6 bases). CDR3 length: 15 amino acids. Germline CDR1 is MNHEY and CDR2 is SMNVEV (reference sequence). Trimming pared 6 bases from V and 3 bases from J, leaving 17 bases between. Here the CDR3 reads CASRVSGQKYTEAFF. The CDR3 bases are TGTGCCAGCAGGGTATCGGGACAAAAGTACACTGAAGCTTTCTTT.

This clone occurred a few times. The gene calls are TRBV28 and TRBJ2-7; 7 nucleotides match TRBD2. V dropped 4 bases and J dropped 1; count of bases not matched to a gene: 10. This CDR3 comprises 16 residues. CDR1 and CDR2 (germline): MDHEN, SYDVKM. Here the CDR3 DNA reads TGTGCCAGCAGTTCCCGCGGGGGATCGGGATCCTACGAGCAGTACGTC. Translating gives CASSSRGGSGSYEQYV.

This chain connects TRBV28 to TRBJ1-6, with a weak D call TRBD1 (6 bases). Trimming stripped 6 bases from V and 2 bases from J, with 11 bases between. CDR1 is MDHEN and CDR2 is SYDVKM in the germline V gene. There are 15 residues in the CDR3. CDR3 DNA sequence: TGTGCCAGCAGACCCAGGGGTCCCTATAATTCACCCCTCCACTTT. Translating gives CASRPRGPYNSPLHF.

This clone was detected only once. The rearrangement uses TRBV27 and TRBJ2-7; 10 bases line up with TRBD2. V gave up 2 bases and J gave up 4 bases; unmatched junction bases: 5. Germline V gives CDR1 MNHEY, CDR2 SMNVEV (reference sequence). The CDR3 is 15 residues long. Here the CDR3 DNA reads TGTGCCAGCAGTTTAAAGCTAGCGGGAGATTACGAGCAGTACTTC. Encoded protein: CASSLKLAGDYEQYF.